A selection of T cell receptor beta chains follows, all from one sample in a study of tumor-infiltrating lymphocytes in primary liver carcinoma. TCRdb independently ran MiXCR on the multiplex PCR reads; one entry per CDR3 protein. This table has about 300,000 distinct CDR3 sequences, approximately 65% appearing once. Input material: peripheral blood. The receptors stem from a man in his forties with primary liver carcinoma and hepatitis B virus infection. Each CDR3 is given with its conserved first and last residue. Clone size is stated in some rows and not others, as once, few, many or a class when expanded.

CDR3aa: CASSLGVGEVQETQYF
j_gene: TRBJ2-5
abundance: .
v_gene: TRBV5-1

CDR3aa: CASSAGGYEQYF
j_gene: TRBJ2-7
abundance: few
v_gene: TRBV7-9

CDR3aa: CASSSEGPRMGYTF
j_gene: TRBJ1-2
abundance: .
v_gene: TRBV11-1

CDR3aa: CASSLSGTGKGYEQYF
j_gene: TRBJ2-7
abundance: .
v_gene: TRBV4-2

CDR3aa: CANSGQLTGELFF
j_gene: TRBJ2-2
abundance: once
v_gene: TRBV12-3/TRBV12-4

CDR3aa: CASILGGQISNQPQHF
j_gene: TRBJ1-5
abundance: .
v_gene: TRBV28

CDR3aa: CASTLVGGRTSYEQYF
j_gene: TRBJ2-7
abundance: .
v_gene: TRBV11-2

CDR3aa: CVNSLGTGANYGYTF
j_gene: TRBJ1-2
abundance: .
v_gene: TRBV12-3/TRBV12-4

CDR3aa: CSVPSGGYNEQFF
j_gene: TRBJ2-1
abundance: .
v_gene: TRBV29-1

CDR3aa: CATSKTGLLYGYTF
j_gene: TRBJ1-2
abundance: .
v_gene: TRBV12-3/TRBV12-4

CDR3aa: CASSTTRDTQYF
j_gene: TRBJ2-3
abundance: .
v_gene: TRBV5-6

CDR3aa: CSVHPDTQYF
j_gene: TRBJ2-3
abundance: many
v_gene: TRBV29-1

CDR3aa: CASIPQGGSFGELFF
j_gene: TRBJ2-2
abundance: .
v_gene: TRBV11-2

CDR3aa: CASSPKAGPADTQYF
j_gene: TRBJ2-3
abundance: once
v_gene: TRBV4-2

CDR3aa: CASSLFQGEGSYEQYF
j_gene: TRBJ2-7
abundance: few
v_gene: TRBV5-1

CDR3aa: CAGSLERRMTYEQYF
j_gene: TRBJ2-7
abundance: .
v_gene: TRBV11-3

CDR3aa: CASSQFQGASDEQFF
j_gene: TRBJ2-1
abundance: .
v_gene: TRBV4-3

CDR3aa: CASELAGEDNEQFF
j_gene: TRBJ2-1
abundance: .
v_gene: TRBV7-9

CDR3aa: CASSLLGGERETHYF
j_gene: TRBJ2-5
abundance: .
v_gene: TRBV11-2

CDR3aa: CRVKEREGLYEQYF
j_gene: TRBJ2-7
abundance: .
v_gene: TRBV29-1

CDR3aa: CASSRPGQNYEQYF
j_gene: TRBJ2-7
abundance: many
v_gene: TRBV11-2

CDR3aa: CSTGGGANQAQHF
j_gene: TRBJ1-5
abundance: once
v_gene: TRBV29-1

CDR3aa: CAWSDGASYEQYF
j_gene: TRBJ2-7
abundance: many
v_gene: TRBV30

CDR3aa: CSAEDFSRGGGELFF
j_gene: TRBJ2-2
abundance: .
v_gene: TRBV29-1

CDR3aa: CASSLEGPRANYEQYF
j_gene: TRBJ2-7
abundance: .
v_gene: TRBV7-8

CDR3aa: CSTRGGGSSDTQYF
j_gene: TRBJ2-3
abundance: many
v_gene: TRBV29-1

CDR3aa: CASTNGGEQFF
j_gene: TRBJ2-1
abundance: many
v_gene: TRBV6-2/TRBV6-3

CDR3aa: CASSGQGVRQPQHF
j_gene: TRBJ1-5
abundance: .
v_gene: TRBV12-3/TRBV12-4

CDR3aa: CAWSPQGAGELFF
j_gene: TRBJ2-2
abundance: few
v_gene: TRBV30

CDR3aa: CASEKERELPDTQYF
j_gene: TRBJ2-3
abundance: .
v_gene: TRBV12-3/TRBV12-4

CDR3aa: CASSEADRGETQYF
j_gene: TRBJ2-5
abundance: .
v_gene: TRBV28

CDR3aa: CANSQDGRAHYEQYF
j_gene: TRBJ2-7
abundance: few
v_gene: TRBV4-3

CDR3aa: CASSLRGGALINQPQHF
j_gene: TRBJ1-5
abundance: few
v_gene: TRBV11-2

CDR3aa: CASKKTGGYSNQPQHF
j_gene: TRBJ1-5
abundance: few
v_gene: TRBV6-4

CDR3aa: CASELQGPGETQYF
j_gene: TRBJ2-5
abundance: few
v_gene: TRBV28

CDR3aa: CGSSLNGVAFGAFF
j_gene: TRBJ1-1
abundance: once
v_gene: TRBV13

CDR3aa: CASSEWGMGDQPQHF
j_gene: TRBJ1-5
abundance: many
v_gene: TRBV6-1

CDR3aa: CASSLSDSGIGEQYF
j_gene: TRBJ2-7
abundance: .
v_gene: TRBV5-4

CDR3aa: CASSQGDGEETQYF
j_gene: TRBJ2-5
abundance: many
v_gene: TRBV4-1

CDR3aa: CASGYGSWYEQYF
j_gene: TRBJ2-7
abundance: .
v_gene: TRBV2

CDR3aa: CASSGVRGEQFF
j_gene: TRBJ2-1
abundance: few
v_gene: TRBV19

CDR3aa: CAGSFGRNRASGAGELFF
j_gene: TRBJ2-2
abundance: .
v_gene: TRBV5-4

CDR3aa: CASSPFGRHEQFF
j_gene: TRBJ2-1
abundance: few
v_gene: TRBV5-4